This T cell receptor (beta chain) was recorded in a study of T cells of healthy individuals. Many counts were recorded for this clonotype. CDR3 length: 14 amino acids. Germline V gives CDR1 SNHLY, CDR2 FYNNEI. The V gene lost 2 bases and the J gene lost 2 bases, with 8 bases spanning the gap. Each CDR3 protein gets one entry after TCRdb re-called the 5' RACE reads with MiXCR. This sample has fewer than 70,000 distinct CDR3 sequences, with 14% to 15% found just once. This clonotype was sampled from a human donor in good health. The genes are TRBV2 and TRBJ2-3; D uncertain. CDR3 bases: TGTGCCAGCAGTGAAATCAGTATCACAGATACGCAGTATTTT. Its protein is CASSEISITDTQYF.